A selection of T cell receptor beta chains follows, all from one sample in a study of cytomegalovirus exposure and HLA in healthy donors. The repertoire was sequenced with immunoSEQ multiplex PCR; TCRdb's copy has only in-frame clones and lacks some. The sample yields under 200,000 clones, over 9.5% seen once. The material sequenced was PBMCs. The receptors originated from a middle-aged man in good health and CMV-seropositive. Both conserved end residues are part of each CDR3. D genes are given only for firm matches. Rows may omit the clone size; those that give it use once, few, many or a size class.

clone size: -; CDR3 length: 14; J gene: TRBJ1-4; D gene: -; V gene: TRBV9; CDR3 DNA: TGTGCCAGCAGCCCAGCGCCCGGTAATGAAAAACTGTTTTTT; CDR3 protein: CASSPAPGNEKLFF
clone size: few; CDR3 length: 11; J gene: TRBJ2-1; D gene: TRBD2; V gene: TRBV27; CDR3 DNA: TGTGCCAGCATAGGAGCGGGGACGGAGTTCTTC; CDR3 protein: CASIGAGTEFF
clone size: few; CDR3 length: 15; J gene: TRBJ2-3; D gene: TRBD2; V gene: TRBV5-1; CDR3 DNA: TGCGCCAGCAGCCCAATAGCGGGGGACGCAGATACGCAGTATTTT; CDR3 protein: CASSPIAGDADTQYF
clone size: -; CDR3 length: 14; J gene: TRBJ2-3; D gene: TRBD1; V gene: TRBV6-5; CDR3 DNA: TGTGCCAGCAGCCGGAGACAGGGCGCAGATACGCAGTATTTT; CDR3 protein: CASSRRQGADTQYF
clone size: -; CDR3 length: 16; J gene: TRBJ2-3; D gene: -; V gene: TRBV10-3; CDR3 DNA: TGTGCCATCAGTGCTGGAGGAGGGCAGGGGGCAGATACGCAGTATTTT; CDR3 protein: CAISAGGGQGADTQYF
clone size: -; CDR3 length: 15; J gene: TRBJ1-1; D gene: -; V gene: TRBV7-3; CDR3 DNA: TGTGCCAGCAGCTTAATCGGGGGAAGGAACACTGAAGCTTTCTTT; CDR3 protein: CASSLIGGRNTEAFF
clone size: -; CDR3 length: 14; J gene: TRBJ2-2; D gene: TRBD1; V gene: TRBV10-3; CDR3 DNA: TGTGCCACCGGGACAGTTCGAGGTTCCGGGGAGCTGTTTTTT; CDR3 protein: CATGTVRGSGELFF
clone size: few; CDR3 length: 14; J gene: TRBJ1-5; D gene: TRBD1; V gene: TRBV7-9; CDR3 DNA: TGTGCCAGCAGCGGGACAGCTTTCAATCAGCCCCAGCATTTT; CDR3 protein: CASSGTAFNQPQHF
clone size: few; CDR3 length: 15; J gene: TRBJ1-4; D gene: TRBD1; V gene: TRBV6-5; CDR3 DNA: TGTGCCAGCAGTTCTTCCGGGACAGGCTACGAAAAACTGTTTTTT; CDR3 protein: CASSSSGTGYEKLFF
clone size: few; CDR3 length: 12; J gene: TRBJ1-2; D gene: -; V gene: TRBV29-1; CDR3 DNA: TGCAGCGGGAGGACGGATCACTATGGCTACACCTTC; CDR3 protein: CSGRTDHYGYTF
clone size: few; CDR3 length: 13; J gene: TRBJ1-1; D gene: TRBD1; V gene: TRBV10-3; CDR3 DNA: TGTGCCATCAGAAACAGGGGTGAGACTGAAGCTTTCTTT; CDR3 protein: CAIRNRGETEAFF
clone size: -; CDR3 length: 13; J gene: TRBJ2-2; D gene: -; V gene: TRBV7-6; CDR3 DNA: TGTGCCAGCAGCTTAGGGGGGGCCGGGGAGCTGTTTTTT; CDR3 protein: CASSLGGAGELFF
clone size: -; CDR3 length: 16; J gene: TRBJ2-6; D gene: -; V gene: TRBV5-1; CDR3 DNA: TGCGCCAGCAGCTTCGCGCGGGTCTCTGGGGCCAACGTCCTGACTTTC; CDR3 protein: CASSFARVSGANVLTF
clone size: -; CDR3 length: 14; J gene: TRBJ2-5; D gene: -; V gene: TRBV30; CDR3 DNA: TGTGCCTGGAGTTCGGACACGGCAGGAGAGACCCAGTACTTC; CDR3 protein: CAWSSDTAGETQYF
clone size: -; CDR3 length: 16; J gene: TRBJ1-6; D gene: -; V gene: TRBV30; CDR3 DNA: TGTGCCTGGAGTGCAGGGGCGAGCTCCTATAATTCACCCCTCCACTTT; CDR3 protein: CAWSAGASSYNSPLHF
clone size: -; CDR3 length: 15; J gene: TRBJ1-3; D gene: -; V gene: TRBV5-1; CDR3 DNA: TGCGCCAGCGGCCTGGCAGGTAGCTCTGGAAACACCATATATTTT; CDR3 protein: CASGLAGSSGNTIYF
clone size: -; CDR3 length: 14; J gene: TRBJ2-5; D gene: TRBD1; V gene: TRBV28; CDR3 DNA: TGTGCCAGCAGCCGGGACAGGGTAAGGGAGACCCAGTACTTC; CDR3 protein: CASSRDRVRETQYF
clone size: -; CDR3 length: 16; J gene: TRBJ2-4; D gene: TRBD1; V gene: TRBV5-1; CDR3 DNA: TGCGCCAGCAGCTATACGGGACAGCCAGCCAAAAACATTCAGTACTTC; CDR3 protein: CASSYTGQPAKNIQYF
clone size: -; CDR3 length: 15; J gene: TRBJ2-5; D gene: -; V gene: TRBV5-1; CDR3 DNA: TGCGCCAGCAGCCTTTCCGGACAGCTTCAAGAGACCCAGTACTTC; CDR3 protein: CASSLSGQLQETQYF
clone size: few; CDR3 length: 13; J gene: TRBJ1-1; D gene: -; V gene: TRBV12-5; CDR3 DNA: TGTGCTAGTGGTTTGTATCTGGGGGCCAGGACTTTCTTT; CDR3 protein: CASGLYLGARTFF
clone size: few; CDR3 length: 14; J gene: TRBJ1-4; D gene: -; V gene: TRBV29-1; CDR3 DNA: TGCAGCGTTGAAGATCGGAGGGGTAGTGAAAAACTGTTTTTT; CDR3 protein: CSVEDRRGSEKLFF
clone size: -; CDR3 length: 13; J gene: TRBJ2-2; D gene: -; V gene: TRBV29-1; CDR3 DNA: TGCAGCGTTGTTGGGGAGATCACCGGGGAGCTGTTTTTT; CDR3 protein: CSVVGEITGELFF
clone size: -; CDR3 length: 12; J gene: TRBJ1-1; D gene: -; V gene: TRBV14; CDR3 DNA: TGTGCCAGCAGCCAACCACCGGGGAAAGCTTTCTTT; CDR3 protein: CASSQPPGKAFF
clone size: -; CDR3 length: 15; J gene: TRBJ2-1; D gene: TRBD2; V gene: TRBV4-3; CDR3 DNA: TGCGCCAGCTCCACAGGACTAGCGGGAAACAATGAGCAGTTCTTC; CDR3 protein: CASSTGLAGNNEQFF
clone size: few; CDR3 length: 14; J gene: TRBJ1-5; D gene: -; V gene: TRBV4-1; CDR3 DNA: TGCGCCAGCAGCCAAGTTAATAGCAATCAGCCCCAGCATTTT; CDR3 protein: CASSQVNSNQPQHF
clone size: few; CDR3 length: 15; J gene: TRBJ2-3; D gene: -; V gene: TRBV5-6; CDR3 DNA: TGTGCCAGCAGCCGCTCGCTGAGGAGCACAGATACGCAGTATTTT; CDR3 protein: CASSRSLRSTDTQYF
clone size: -; CDR3 length: 12; J gene: TRBJ2-1; D gene: TRBD2; V gene: TRBV11-3; CDR3 DNA: TGTGCCAGCGCGGGGGCCTACAATGAGCAGTTCTTC; CDR3 protein: CASAGAYNEQFF
clone size: -; CDR3 length: 15; J gene: TRBJ2-3; D gene: TRBD2; V gene: TRBV7-7; CDR3 DNA: TGTGCTAGCAGCTCTTCCGGGGGGGATACAGATACGCAGTATTTT; CDR3 protein: CASSSSGGDTDTQYF
clone size: few; CDR3 length: 16; J gene: TRBJ1-5; D gene: -; V gene: TRBV5-1; CDR3 DNA: TGCGCCAGCAGCTTGGGGGTAGGCAGGGAAGGACAGCCCCAGCATTTT; CDR3 protein: CASSLGVGREGQPQHF
clone size: few; CDR3 length: 17; J gene: TRBJ1-1; D gene: TRBD1; V gene: TRBV9; CDR3 DNA: TGTGCCAGCAGCGCCCCAGGGACAGGTGGTCGGGACACTGAAGCTTTCTTT; CDR3 protein: CASSAPGTGGRDTEAFF
clone size: few; CDR3 length: 15; J gene: TRBJ2-6; D gene: -; V gene: TRBV27; CDR3 DNA: TGTGCCAGCAGTGTCTCCCGGGGGGGGGCCAACGTCCTGACTTTC; CDR3 protein: CASSVSRGGANVLTF
clone size: few; CDR3 length: 15; J gene: TRBJ1-2; D gene: -; V gene: TRBV30; CDR3 DNA: TGTGCCTGGAGTCCCAGACACCCAGCATTCTATGGCTACACCTTC; CDR3 protein: CAWSPRHPAFYGYTF
clone size: few; CDR3 length: 13; J gene: TRBJ1-1; D gene: -; V gene: TRBV18; CDR3 DNA: TGTGCCAGCTCCGGCTTCGGGGGCACTGAAGCTTTCTTT; CDR3 protein: CASSGFGGTEAFF
clone size: -; CDR3 length: 12; J gene: TRBJ2-7; D gene: TRBD1; V gene: TRBV5-1; CDR3 DNA: TGCGCCAGCAGCGGGACAGGGAGCGAGCAGTACTTC; CDR3 protein: CASSGTGSEQYF
clone size: few; CDR3 length: 15; J gene: TRBJ1-6; D gene: -; V gene: TRBV7-6; CDR3 DNA: TGTGCCAGCAGTGCAAGGGGGACCGAGAATTCACCCCTCCACTTT; CDR3 protein: CASSARGTENSPLHF
clone size: few; CDR3 length: 15; J gene: TRBJ2-5; D gene: -; V gene: TRBV28; CDR3 DNA: TGTGCCAGCAGTATCTCGATTTATTTTCAGGAGACCCAGTACTTC; CDR3 protein: CASSISIYFQETQYF
clone size: -; CDR3 length: 12; J gene: TRBJ1-1; D gene: -; V gene: TRBV7-2; CDR3 DNA: TGTGCCAGCAGCTCTAGGGGAACTGAAGCTTTCTTT; CDR3 protein: CASSSRGTEAFF
clone size: -; CDR3 length: 18; J gene: TRBJ2-1; D gene: -; V gene: TRBV27; CDR3 DNA: TGTGCCAGCAGTTTCGGGCTGGGGCAGGGAAGGTCCTACAATGAGCAGTTCTTC; CDR3 protein: CASSFGLGQGRSYNEQFF
clone size: few; CDR3 length: 16; J gene: TRBJ1-2; D gene: TRBD1; V gene: TRBV13; CDR3 DNA: TGTGCCAGCAGCACCCGGACAGGGGTCCAGGACTATGGCTACACCTTC; CDR3 protein: CASSTRTGVQDYGYTF
clone size: -; CDR3 length: 13; J gene: TRBJ1-2; D gene: -; V gene: TRBV6-5; CDR3 DNA: TGTGCCAGCAGTTACGACGGGGGGTATGGCTACACCTTC; CDR3 protein: CASSYDGGYGYTF
clone size: few; CDR3 length: 15; J gene: TRBJ2-2; D gene: -; V gene: TRBV7-9; CDR3 DNA: TGTGCCAGCACCTCTAGCTTCCCGGACACCGGGGAGCTGTTTTTT; CDR3 protein: CASTSSFPDTGELFF
clone size: few; CDR3 length: 17; J gene: TRBJ1-6; D gene: TRBD1; V gene: TRBV7-2; CDR3 DNA: TGTGCCAGCAGCCCGGGTCGGGCGGGACAGGTCTATTCACCCCTCCACTTT; CDR3 protein: CASSPGRAGQVYSPLHF
clone size: -; CDR3 length: 15; J gene: TRBJ1-3; D gene: -; V gene: TRBV5-1; CDR3 DNA: TGCGCCAGCAGCTTGGGAGAGAGCTCTGGAAACACCATATATTTT; CDR3 protein: CASSLGESSGNTIYF
clone size: few; CDR3 length: 15; J gene: TRBJ2-1; D gene: -; V gene: TRBV2; CDR3 DNA: TGTGCCAGCAGTGATGCATACACCATCCTCAATGAGCAGTTCTTC; CDR3 protein: CASSDAYTILNEQFF
clone size: -; CDR3 length: 12; J gene: TRBJ1-4; D gene: -; V gene: TRBV28; CDR3 DNA: TGTGCCAGCAGTTTGTTAAATGAAAAACTGTTTTTT; CDR3 protein: CASSLLNEKLFF
clone size: -; CDR3 length: 17; J gene: TRBJ2-2; D gene: -; V gene: TRBV7-2; CDR3 DNA: TGTGCCAGCAGCTTAGTTTCTTCACGGGTGAACACCGGGGAGCTGTTTTTT; CDR3 protein: CASSLVSSRVNTGELFF
clone size: -; CDR3 length: 11; J gene: TRBJ2-7; D gene: -; V gene: TRBV13; CDR3 DNA: TGTGCCAGCAGCCTCTCCTACGAGCAGTACTTC; CDR3 protein: CASSLSYEQYF
clone size: -; CDR3 length: 15; J gene: TRBJ1-4; D gene: -; V gene: TRBV18; CDR3 DNA: TGTGCCAGCTCTTACCTGCCAGGATTTAATGAAAAACTGTTTTTT; CDR3 protein: CASSYLPGFNEKLFF
clone size: -; CDR3 length: 13; J gene: TRBJ1-1; D gene: -; V gene: TRBV2; CDR3 DNA: TGTGCCAGCTCCAAGGGGCGGAACACTGAAGCTTTCTTT; CDR3 protein: CASSKGRNTEAFF
clone size: few; CDR3 length: 16; J gene: TRBJ2-2; D gene: -; V gene: TRBV5-6; CDR3 DNA: TGTGCCAGCAGCTTGGTGGCAGGGAAGGGGATCGGGGAGCTGTTTTTT; CDR3 protein: CASSLVAGKGIGELFF
clone size: -; CDR3 length: 13; J gene: TRBJ1-6; D gene: -; V gene: TRBV19; CDR3 DNA: TGTGCCAGTAGTATTGAGGGATCGTCACCCCTCCACTTT; CDR3 protein: CASSIEGSSPLHF
clone size: -; CDR3 length: 11; J gene: TRBJ2-1; D gene: -; V gene: TRBV20-1; CDR3 DNA: TGCAGTGCCGCCCCGGAGAGTGAGCAGTTCTTC; CDR3 protein: CSAAPESEQFF
clone size: few; CDR3 length: 13; J gene: TRBJ1-1; D gene: -; V gene: TRBV27; CDR3 DNA: TGTGCCAGCAGTTTATTCCGGGGCACTGAAGCTTTCTTT; CDR3 protein: CASSLFRGTEAFF
clone size: few; CDR3 length: 17; J gene: TRBJ2-1; D gene: TRBD1; V gene: TRBV9; CDR3 DNA: TGTGCCAGCAGCGCGACCCCCGGGACAGGGTTATTCAATGAGCAGTTCTTC; CDR3 protein: CASSATPGTGLFNEQFF